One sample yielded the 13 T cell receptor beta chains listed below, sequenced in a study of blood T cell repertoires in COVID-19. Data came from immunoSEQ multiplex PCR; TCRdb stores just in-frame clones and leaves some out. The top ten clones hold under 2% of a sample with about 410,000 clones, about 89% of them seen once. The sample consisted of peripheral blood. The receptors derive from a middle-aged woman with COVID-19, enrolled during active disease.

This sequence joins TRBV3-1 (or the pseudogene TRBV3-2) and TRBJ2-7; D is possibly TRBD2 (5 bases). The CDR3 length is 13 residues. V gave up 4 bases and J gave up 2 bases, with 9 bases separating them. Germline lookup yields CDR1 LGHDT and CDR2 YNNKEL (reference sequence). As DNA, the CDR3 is TGTGCCAGCAGCCCAACGGGGACCTACGAGCAGTACTTC. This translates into CASSPTGTYEQYF.

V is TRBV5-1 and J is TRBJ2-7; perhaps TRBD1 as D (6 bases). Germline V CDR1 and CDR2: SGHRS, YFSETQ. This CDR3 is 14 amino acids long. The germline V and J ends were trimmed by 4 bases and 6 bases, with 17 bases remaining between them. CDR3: CASSPGAGWLEQYF. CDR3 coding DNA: TGCGCCAGCAGCCCAGGGGCCGGTTGGCTCGAGCAGTACTTC.

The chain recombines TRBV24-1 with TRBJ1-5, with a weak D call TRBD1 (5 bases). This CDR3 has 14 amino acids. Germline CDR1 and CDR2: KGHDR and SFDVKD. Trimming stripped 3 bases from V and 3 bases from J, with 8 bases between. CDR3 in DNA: TGTGCCACCAGTGATAGCAGGGACAATCAGCCCCAGCATTTT. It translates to CATSDSRDNQPQHF.

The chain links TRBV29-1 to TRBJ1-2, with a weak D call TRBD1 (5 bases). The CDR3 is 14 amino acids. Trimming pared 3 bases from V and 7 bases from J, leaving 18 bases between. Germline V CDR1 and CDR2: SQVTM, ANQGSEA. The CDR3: CSVDPRAAVRGYTF. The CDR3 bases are TGCAGCGTTGATCCCAGGGCGGCGGTACGTGGCTACACCTTC.

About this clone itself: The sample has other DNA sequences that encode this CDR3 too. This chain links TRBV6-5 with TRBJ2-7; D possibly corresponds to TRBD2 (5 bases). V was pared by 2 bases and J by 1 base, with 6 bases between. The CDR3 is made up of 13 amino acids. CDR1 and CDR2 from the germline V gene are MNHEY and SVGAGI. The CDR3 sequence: CASSYRGSYEQYF. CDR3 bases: TGTGCCAGCAGTTACCGCGGGTCCTACGAGCAGTACTTC.

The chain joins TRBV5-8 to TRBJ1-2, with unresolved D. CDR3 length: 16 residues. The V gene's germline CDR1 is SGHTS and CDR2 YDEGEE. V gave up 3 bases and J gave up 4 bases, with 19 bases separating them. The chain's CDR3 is CASSSPLDGRSYGYTF. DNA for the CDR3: TGTGCCAGCAGCTCCCCGTTGGACGGGAGAAGCTATGGCTACACCTTC.

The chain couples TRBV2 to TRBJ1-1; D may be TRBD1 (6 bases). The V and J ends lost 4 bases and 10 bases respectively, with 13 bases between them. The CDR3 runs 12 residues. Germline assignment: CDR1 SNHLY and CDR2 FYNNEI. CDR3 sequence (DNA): TGTGCCAGCAGTGTATACAGGGAGGGAGCTTTCTTT. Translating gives CASSVYREGAFF.

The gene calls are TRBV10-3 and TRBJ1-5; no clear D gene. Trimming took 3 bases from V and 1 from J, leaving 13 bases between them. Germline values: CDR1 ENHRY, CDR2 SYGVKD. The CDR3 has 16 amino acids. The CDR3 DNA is TGTGCCATCAGTGAAGTTTATCCGGGGAGCAATCAGCCCCAGCATTTT. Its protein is CAISEVYPGSNQPQHF.

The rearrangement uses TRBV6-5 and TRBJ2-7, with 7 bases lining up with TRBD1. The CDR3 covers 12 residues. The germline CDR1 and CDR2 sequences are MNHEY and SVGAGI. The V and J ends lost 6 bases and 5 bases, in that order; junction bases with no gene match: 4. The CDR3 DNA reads TGTGCCAGCAGACGACAGGGTAACGAGCAGTACTTC. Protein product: CASRRQGNEQYF.

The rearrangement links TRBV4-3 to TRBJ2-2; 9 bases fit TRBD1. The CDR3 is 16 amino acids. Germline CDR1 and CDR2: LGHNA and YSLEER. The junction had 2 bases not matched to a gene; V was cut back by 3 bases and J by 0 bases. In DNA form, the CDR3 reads TGCGCCAGCAGCCACCGGACAGGGGCGAACACCGGGGAGCTGTTTTTT. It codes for CASSHRTGANTGELFF.

The CDR3 nucleotides are TGTGCCAGCAGCTTGTTTGTGGGGCTCGACTCACCCCTCCACTTT. Amino acid sequence: CASSLFVGLDSPLHF. The chain couples TRBV5-4 to TRBJ1-6; D perhaps matches TRBD1 (5 bases). The CDR3 length is 15 residues. Germline lookup yields CDR1 SGHNT and CDR2 YYREEE (reference sequence). Trimming stripped 1 base from V and 10 bases from J, with 15 bases between.

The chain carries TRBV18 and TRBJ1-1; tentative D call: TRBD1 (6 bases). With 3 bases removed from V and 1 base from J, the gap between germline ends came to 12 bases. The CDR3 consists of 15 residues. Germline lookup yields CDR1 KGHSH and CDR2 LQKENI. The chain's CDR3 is CASSPQRGGNTEAFF. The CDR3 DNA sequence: TGTGCCAGCTCACCCCAGAGAGGGGGGAACACTGAAGCTTTCTTT. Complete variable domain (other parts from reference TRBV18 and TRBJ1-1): NAGVMQNPRHLVRRRGQEARLRCSPMKGHSHVYWYRQLPEEGLKFMVYLQKENIIDESGMPKERFSAEFPKEGPSILRIQQVVRGDSAAYFCASSPQRGGNTEAFFGQGTRLTVV.

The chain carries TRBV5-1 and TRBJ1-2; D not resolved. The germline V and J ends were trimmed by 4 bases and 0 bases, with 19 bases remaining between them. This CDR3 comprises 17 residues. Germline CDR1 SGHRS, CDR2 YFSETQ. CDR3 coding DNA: TGCGCCAGCAGCCGAGTGGGAGGAAGGTCCCCTAACTATGGCTACACCTTC. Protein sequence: CASSRVGGRSPNYGYTF.